A single sample is the source of the 7 T cell receptor beta chains below, sequenced in a study of T cell repertoires in ileal Crohn's disease. Sample time point: neoterminal ileum biopsy at postoperative endoscopy, about 6 months after surgery. Clones were sequenced by immunoSEQ multiplex PCR, and TCRdb holds only the in-frame ones, with some missing. The data hold 3,500 to 4,500 clones, with around 70% observed a single time. Sequencing was carried out using ileal tissue. Source of these receptors: an adult with Crohn's disease.

The chain employs TRBV14 and TRBJ2-7; TRBD2 agrees at 7 bases. CDR3 length: 16 amino acids. Germline CDR1 SGHDN, CDR2 FVKESK. The V segment lost 4 bases and the J segment 3 bases; nucleotides outside the gene matches: 12. The CDR3 region is CASSPGLQILNYEQYV. The CDR3 nucleotides are TGTGCCAGCAGCCCGGGACTACAGATCCTAAACTACGAGCAGTACGTC.

This clone appeared once. The chain has TRBV7-8 and TRBJ2-7, with 14 bases identical to TRBD2. This CDR3 spans 17 amino acids. Germline loops: CDR1 SGHVS, CDR2 FQNEAQ. V dropped 4 bases and J dropped 3; count of bases not matched to a gene: 8. As DNA, the CDR3 is TGTGCCAGCAGCTCCGGGACTAGCGGGAGAAGGCTCTACGAGCAGTACGTC. Translation: CASSSGTSGRRLYEQYV.

This clone showed up just a few times. This same CDR3 is encoded by further DNA sequences in the sample. The CDR3 nucleotides read TGTGCCAGCAGCCCCGCGGGCAATGAGCAGTTCTTC. This gives the protein CASSPAGNEQFF. This chain joins TRBV7-6 and TRBJ2-1; D perhaps matches TRBD2 (5 bases). Trimming cost V 5 bases and J 6 bases, with 8 bases left between them. The length of the CDR3 is 12 residues. From germline, CDR1 is SGHVS and CDR2 FNYEAQ. Full variable domain (remainder filled in from reference TRBV7-6 and TRBJ2-1): GAGVSQSPRYKVTKRGQDVALRCDPISGHVSLYWYRQALGQGPEFLTYFNYEAQQDKSGLPNDRFSAERPEGSISTLTIQRTEQRDSAMYRCASSPAGNEQFFGPGTRLTVL.

V is TRBV15 and J is TRBJ1-5; no clear D. Germline V gene data show CDR1 as LNHNV and CDR2 as YYDKDF (reference sequence). V lost 3 bases to trimming and J lost 9 bases, with 15 bases between them. The CDR3 has 14 residues. CDR3 region: CATSRQKDFAPQHF. CDR3 bases: TGTGCCACCAGCAGGCAGAAGGACTTTGCGCCCCAGCATTTT.

The CDR3 region is CASSPGGGDTDTQYF. Here the CDR3 DNA reads TGTGCCAGCAGCCCCGGGGGGGGAGACACAGATACGCAGTATTTT. V and J are TRBV5-4 and TRBJ2-3; the match to TRBD2 covers 8 bases. The CDR3 totals 15 residues. Germline V gene lookup returns CDR1 SGHNT and CDR2 YYREEE (reference sequence). V gave up 4 bases and J gave up 2 bases; unmatched junction bases: 6.

The chain joins TRBV7-8 to TRBJ1-3, with 7 nucleotides matching TRBD1. The CDR3 contains 17 residues. Losses at the gene ends were 2 bases for V and 2 bases for J; bases not matched to a gene: 9. CDR1 and CDR2 (germline): SGHVS, FQNEAQ. The CDR3 reads CASSLLSAGGTGNTIYF. The DNA for the CDR3 is TGTGCCAGCAGCTTATTATCTGCAGGGGGGACTGGAAACACCATATATTTT.

The chain couples TRBV29-1 to TRBJ1-5; 8 bases are a match to TRBD1. This CDR3 contains 14 residues. Trimming at V came to 4 bases and at J to 6 bases, leaving 8 bases not matched to a gene. Germline CDR1 and CDR2: SQVTM and ANQGSEA. CDR3 sequence reads: CSVGAGGAGQPQHF. As DNA, the CDR3 is TGCAGCGTTGGGGCAGGGGGCGCGGGTCAGCCCCAGCATTTT.